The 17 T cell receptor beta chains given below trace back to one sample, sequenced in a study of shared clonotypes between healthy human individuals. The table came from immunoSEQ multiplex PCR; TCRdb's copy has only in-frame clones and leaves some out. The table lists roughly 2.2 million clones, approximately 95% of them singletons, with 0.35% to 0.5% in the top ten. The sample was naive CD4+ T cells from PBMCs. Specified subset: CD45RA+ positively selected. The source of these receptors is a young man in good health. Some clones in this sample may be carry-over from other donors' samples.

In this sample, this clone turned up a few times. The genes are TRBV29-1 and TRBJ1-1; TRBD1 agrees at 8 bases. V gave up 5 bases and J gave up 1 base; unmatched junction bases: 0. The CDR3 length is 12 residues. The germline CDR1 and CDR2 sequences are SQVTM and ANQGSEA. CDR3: CSVTGGNTEAFF. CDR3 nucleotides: TGCAGCGTTACAGGGGGGAACACTGAAGCTTTCTTT.

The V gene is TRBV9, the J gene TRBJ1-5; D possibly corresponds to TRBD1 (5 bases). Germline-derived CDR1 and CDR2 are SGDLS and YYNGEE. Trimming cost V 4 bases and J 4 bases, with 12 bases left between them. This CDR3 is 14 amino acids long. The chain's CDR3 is CASSPRGVNQPQHF. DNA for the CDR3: TGTGCCAGCAGCCCACGGGGGGTAAATCAGCCCCAGCATTTT.

CDR3 protein: CASSLELAGSLREQYF. Written as DNA, the CDR3 is TGTGCCAGCAGCTTGGAACTAGCGGGAAGCCTACGAGAGCAGTACTTC. The chain employs TRBV5-4 and TRBJ2-7; 10 bases agree with TRBD2. The ends lost 0 bases at V and 7 bases at J; junction bases unmatched: 10. CDR1 and CDR2 from the germline V gene are SGHNT and YYREEE (reference sequence). The CDR3 is 16 amino acids.

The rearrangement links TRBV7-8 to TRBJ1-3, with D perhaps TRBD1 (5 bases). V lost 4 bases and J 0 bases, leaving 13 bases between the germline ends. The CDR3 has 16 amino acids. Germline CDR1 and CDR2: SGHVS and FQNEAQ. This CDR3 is CASSSGGGSSGNTIYF. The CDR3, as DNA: TGTGCCAGCAGCTCCGGGGGTGGGAGCTCTGGAAACACCATATATTTT.

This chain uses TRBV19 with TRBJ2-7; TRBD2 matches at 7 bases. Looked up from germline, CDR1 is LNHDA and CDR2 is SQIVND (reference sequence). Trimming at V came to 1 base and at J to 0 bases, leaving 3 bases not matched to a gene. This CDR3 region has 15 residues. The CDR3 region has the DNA TGTGCCAGTAGTATAGCTGAGCGGGACTCCTACGAGCAGTACTTC. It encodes CASSIAERDSYEQYF.

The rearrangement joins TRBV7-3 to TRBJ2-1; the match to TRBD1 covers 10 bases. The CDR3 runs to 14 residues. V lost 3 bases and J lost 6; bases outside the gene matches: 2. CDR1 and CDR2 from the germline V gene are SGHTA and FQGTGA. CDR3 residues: CASSFGTGVNEQFF. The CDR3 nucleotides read TGTGCCAGCAGCTTTGGGACAGGGGTCAATGAGCAGTTCTTC.

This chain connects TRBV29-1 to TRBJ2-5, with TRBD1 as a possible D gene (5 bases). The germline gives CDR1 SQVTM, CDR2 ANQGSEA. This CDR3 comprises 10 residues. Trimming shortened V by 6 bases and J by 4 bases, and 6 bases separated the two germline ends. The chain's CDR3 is CSVTGETQYF. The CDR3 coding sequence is TGCAGCGTCACAGGAGAGACCCAGTACTTC. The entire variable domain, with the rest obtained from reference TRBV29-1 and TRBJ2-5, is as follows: SAVISQKPSRDICQRGTSLTIQCQVDSQVTMMFWYRQQPGQSLTLIATANQGSEATYESGFVIDKFPISRPNLTFSTLTVSNMSPEDSSIYLCSVTGETQYFGPGTRLLVL.

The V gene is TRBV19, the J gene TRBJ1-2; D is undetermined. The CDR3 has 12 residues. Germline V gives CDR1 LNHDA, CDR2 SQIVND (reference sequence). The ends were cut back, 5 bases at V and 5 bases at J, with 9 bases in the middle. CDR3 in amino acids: CASSRTDYGYTF. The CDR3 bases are TGTGCCAGTAGTCGGACTGATTATGGCTACACCTTC. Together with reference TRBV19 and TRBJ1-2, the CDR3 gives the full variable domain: DGGITQSPKYLFRKEGQNVTLSCEQNLNHDAMYWYRQDPGQGLRLIYYSQIVNDFQKGDIAEGYSVSREKKESFPLTVTSAQKNPTAFYLCASSRTDYGYTFGSGTRLTVV.

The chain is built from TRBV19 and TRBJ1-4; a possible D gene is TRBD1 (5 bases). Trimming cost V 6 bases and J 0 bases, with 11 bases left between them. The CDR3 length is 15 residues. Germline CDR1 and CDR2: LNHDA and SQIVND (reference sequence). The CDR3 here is CASSTLGATNEKLFF. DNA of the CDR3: TGTGCCAGTAGCACCCTGGGGGCAACTAATGAAAAACTGTTTTTT.

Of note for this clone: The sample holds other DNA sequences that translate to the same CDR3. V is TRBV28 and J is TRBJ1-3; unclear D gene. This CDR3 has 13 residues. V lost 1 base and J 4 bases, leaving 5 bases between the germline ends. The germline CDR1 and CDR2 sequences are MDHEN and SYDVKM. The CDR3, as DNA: TGTGCCAGCAGTTTATCGGGCGGAAACACCATATATTTT. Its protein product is CASSLSGGNTIYF.

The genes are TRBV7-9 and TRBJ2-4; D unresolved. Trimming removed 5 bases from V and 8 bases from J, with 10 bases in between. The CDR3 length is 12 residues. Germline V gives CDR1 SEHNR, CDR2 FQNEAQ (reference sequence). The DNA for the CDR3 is TGTGCCAGCAGCCCCAAACTGGACATTCAGTACTTC. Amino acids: CASSPKLDIQYF.

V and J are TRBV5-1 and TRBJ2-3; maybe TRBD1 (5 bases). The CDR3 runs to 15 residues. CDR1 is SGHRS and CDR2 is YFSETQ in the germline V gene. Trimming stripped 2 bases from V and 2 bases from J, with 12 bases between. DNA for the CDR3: TGCGCCAGCAGCTTTGGAACAGGTGACACAGATACGCAGTATTTT. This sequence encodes CASSFGTGDTDTQYF.

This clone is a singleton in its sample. The CDR3 loop reads CASEAQGPYEQYF. The CDR3 DNA reads TGTGCCAGCGAAGCCCAGGGTCCCTACGAGCAGTACTTC. The chain couples TRBV6-1 to TRBJ2-7; D might be TRBD1 (5 bases). The CDR3 spans 13 residues. Germline V gene sequence: CDR1 MNHNS, CDR2 SASEGT. Trimming removed 8 bases at V and 2 bases at J, with 13 bases between.

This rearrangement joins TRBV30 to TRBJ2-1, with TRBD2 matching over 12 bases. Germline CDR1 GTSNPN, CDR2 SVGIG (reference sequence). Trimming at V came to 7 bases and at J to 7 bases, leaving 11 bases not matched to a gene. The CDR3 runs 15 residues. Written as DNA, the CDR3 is TGTGCCTTGACTAGCGGGAGTGCGCGTAGGAATGAGCAGTTCTTC. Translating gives CALTSGSARRNEQFF.

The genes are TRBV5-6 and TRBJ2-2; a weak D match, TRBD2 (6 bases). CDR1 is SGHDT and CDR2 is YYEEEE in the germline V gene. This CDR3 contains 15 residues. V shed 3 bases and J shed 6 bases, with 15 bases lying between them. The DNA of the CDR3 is TGTGCCAGCAGCTCGGAGGGAGGCTTTTCCGGGGAGCTGTTTTTT. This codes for CASSSEGGFSGELFF.

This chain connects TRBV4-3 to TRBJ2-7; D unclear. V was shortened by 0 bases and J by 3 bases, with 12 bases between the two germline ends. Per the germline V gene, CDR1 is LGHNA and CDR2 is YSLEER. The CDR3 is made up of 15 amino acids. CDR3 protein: CASSQDPNSIYEQYF. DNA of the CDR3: TGCGCCAGCAGCCAAGATCCGAACTCTATCTACGAGCAGTACTTC.

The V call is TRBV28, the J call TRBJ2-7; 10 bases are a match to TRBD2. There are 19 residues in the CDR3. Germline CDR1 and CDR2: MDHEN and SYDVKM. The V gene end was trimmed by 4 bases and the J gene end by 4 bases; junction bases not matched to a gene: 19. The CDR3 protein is CASSSTHNSGRSRRYEQYF. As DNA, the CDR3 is TGTGCCAGCAGTTCCACCCATAATAGCGGGAGGTCCCGGAGGTACGAGCAGTACTTC.